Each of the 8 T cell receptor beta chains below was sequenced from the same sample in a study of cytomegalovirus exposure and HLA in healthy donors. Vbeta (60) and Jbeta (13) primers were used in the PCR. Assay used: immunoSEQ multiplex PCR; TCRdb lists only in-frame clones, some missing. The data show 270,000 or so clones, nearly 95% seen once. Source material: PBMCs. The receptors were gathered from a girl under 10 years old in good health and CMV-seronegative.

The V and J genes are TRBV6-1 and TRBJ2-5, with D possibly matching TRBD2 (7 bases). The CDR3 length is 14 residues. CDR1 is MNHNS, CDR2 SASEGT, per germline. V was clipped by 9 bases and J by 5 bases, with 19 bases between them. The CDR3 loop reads CASYGAGARETQYF. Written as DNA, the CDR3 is TGTGCCAGTTACGGGGCGGGGGCCCGGGAGACCCAGTACTTC.

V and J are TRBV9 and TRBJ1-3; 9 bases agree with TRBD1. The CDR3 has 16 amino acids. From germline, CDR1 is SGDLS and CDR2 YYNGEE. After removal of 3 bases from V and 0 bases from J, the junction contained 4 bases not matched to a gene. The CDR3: CASSAGTGLSGNTIYF. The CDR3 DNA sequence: TGTGCCAGCAGCGCCGGGACAGGGCTCTCTGGAAACACCATATATTTT.

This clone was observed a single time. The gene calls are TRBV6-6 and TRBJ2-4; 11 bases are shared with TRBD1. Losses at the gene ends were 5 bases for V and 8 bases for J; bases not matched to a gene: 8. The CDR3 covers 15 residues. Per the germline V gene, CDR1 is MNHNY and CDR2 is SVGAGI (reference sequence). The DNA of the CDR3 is TGTGCCAGCAGTCCAGGACAGGGGGCGAGGGACATTCAGTACTTC. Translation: CASSPGQGARDIQYF.

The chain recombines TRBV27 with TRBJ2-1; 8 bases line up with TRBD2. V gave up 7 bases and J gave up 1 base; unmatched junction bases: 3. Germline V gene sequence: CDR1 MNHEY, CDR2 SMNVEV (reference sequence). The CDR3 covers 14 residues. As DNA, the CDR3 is TGTGCCAGCATGTTAGCGGGGTCCTACAATGAGCAGTTCTTC. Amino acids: CASMLAGSYNEQFF.

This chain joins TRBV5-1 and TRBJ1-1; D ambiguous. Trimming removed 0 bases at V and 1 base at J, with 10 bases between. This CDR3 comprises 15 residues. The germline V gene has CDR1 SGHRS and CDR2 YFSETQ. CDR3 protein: CASSLGVLENTEAFF. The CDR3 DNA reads TGCGCCAGCAGCTTGGGGGTACTAGAGAACACTGAAGCTTTCTTT.

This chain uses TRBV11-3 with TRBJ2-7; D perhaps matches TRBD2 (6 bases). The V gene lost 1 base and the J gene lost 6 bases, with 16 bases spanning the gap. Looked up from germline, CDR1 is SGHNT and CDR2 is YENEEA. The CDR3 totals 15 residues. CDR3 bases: TGTGCCAGCAGCTTAGGTGCGGGGTTCGACCCCGAGCAGTACTTC. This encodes CASSLGAGFDPEQYF.

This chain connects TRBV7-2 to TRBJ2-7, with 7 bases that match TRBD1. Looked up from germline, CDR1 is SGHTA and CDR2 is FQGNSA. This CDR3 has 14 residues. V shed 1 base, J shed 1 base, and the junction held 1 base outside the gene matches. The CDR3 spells CASSLGDRSYEQYF. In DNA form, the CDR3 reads TGTGCCAGCAGCTTAGGGGACAGATCCTACGAGCAGTACTTC.

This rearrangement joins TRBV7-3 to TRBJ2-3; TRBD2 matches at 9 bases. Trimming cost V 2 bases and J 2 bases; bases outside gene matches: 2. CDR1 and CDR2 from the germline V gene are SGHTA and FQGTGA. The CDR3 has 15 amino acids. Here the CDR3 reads CASSLLAGATDTQYF. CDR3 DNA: TGTGCCAGCAGCTTATTAGCGGGGGCCACAGATACGCAGTATTTT. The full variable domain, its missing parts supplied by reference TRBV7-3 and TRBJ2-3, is GAGVSQTPSNKVTEKGKYVELRCDPISGHTALYWYRQSLGQGPEFLIYFQGTGAADDSGLPNDRFFAVRPEGSVSTLKIQRTERGDSAVYLCASSLLAGATDTQYFGPGTRLTVL.